Sequencing of this TCR beta chain was carried out in a study of T cell responses to AZD1222 COVID-19 vaccine. Broader study findings: Unmutated variant regions are reportedly the target of nearly half of TCRs that are spike-specific. After two AZD1222 doses, spike-specific TCR breadth and depth rose versus day 0. Just a handful of AZD1222 recipients were seropositive at baseline.

Turning to this clone: Its specificity is not known.

Generated by immunoSEQ multiplex PCR, the TCRdb table keeps only in-frame clones and is missing some. The sample has about 120,000 clones, about 90% seen once; the top ten hold about 5.2%. The V gene's germline CDR1 is LNHDA and CDR2 SQIVND (reference sequence). V was shortened by 7 bases and J by 11 bases, with 26 bases between the two germline ends. The CDR3 runs 15 residues. The chain uses TRBV19 and TRBJ1-1; D may be TRBD1 (6 bases). The sequence came from an adult in good health. This material consisted of peripheral blood, taken on day 0 of AZD1222 vaccination. CDR3 loop: CASTPRGTRSRWAFF. Here the CDR3 DNA reads TGTGCCAGTACCCCAAGGGGGACAAGGTCTAGGTGGGCTTTCTTT.